The T cell receptor beta chain under discussion was sequenced for a study of blood T cell repertoires in COVID-19. The repertoire was sequenced with immunoSEQ multiplex PCR; TCRdb's copy has only in-frame clones and lacks some. The table lists under 400,000 clones, about 90% of them singletons. The CDR3 is made up of 15 amino acids. Germline V CDR1 and CDR2: SGDLS, YYNGEE. V lost 4 bases and J lost 1, with 15 bases in between. The clonotype originates from a man between 18 and 29 years old with active or convalescent COVID-19. The chain employs TRBV9 and TRBJ2-7; a possible D gene is TRBD2 (7 bases). The sequencing sample was made of peripheral blood. CDR3 protein: CASSQRDTSSYEQYF. DNA for the CDR3: TGTGCCAGCAGCCAGCGGGACACCTCATCCTACGAGCAGTACTTC.